A selection of T cell receptor beta chains follows, all from one sample in a study of somatic mutations in cytotoxic T cells in rheumatoid arthritis. TCRdb keeps only in-frame clones here, not all; method: immunoSEQ multiplex PCR. The table includes 3,500 to 5,000 clones, just under 80% detected once. The material sequenced was CD8+ T cells sorted from blood. The origin of the receptors is a woman aged 55-75 years with rheumatoid arthritis. The CDR3 runs from the conserved cysteine through the conserved F or W. Fields, in order: CDR3 protein, CDR3 DNA, clone size, D gene, J gene, V gene. The D gene is left open where the match is weak. Some rows mark clone size as missing; the rest say once, few, many or name a class of expanded clone.

CASSPGTGGSYGYTF,TGTGCCAGCAGCCCAGGGACAGGGGGCAGCTATGGCTACACCTTC,-,TRBD1,TRBJ1-2,TRBV7-3
CASSQRDPGDYGYTF,TGCGCCAGCAGCCAACGGGACCCGGGAGACTATGGCTACACCTTC,-,-,TRBJ1-2,TRBV4-1
CASSRGENQPQHF,TGTGCCAGCAGCCGGGGGGAAAATCAGCCCCAGCATTTT,-,-,TRBJ1-5,TRBV6-4
CASSLVPSGGYNEQFF,TGCGCCAGCAGCTTGGTTCCTAGCGGGGGGTACAATGAGCAGTTCTTC,-,TRBD2,TRBJ2-1,TRBV5-1
CASSDSKDGLEAFF,TGTGCCAGCAGTGACTCGAAGGACGGACTTGAAGCTTTCTTT,-,-,TRBJ1-1,TRBV6-4
CASSPGTVSYEQYF,TGTGCCAGCAGCCCTGGGACAGTCTCCTACGAGCAGTACTTC,-,TRBD1,TRBJ2-7,TRBV4-2
CASSLDREKGQPQHF,TGTGCCAGCAGCTTAGACAGGGAGAAGGGTCAGCCCCAGCATTTT,-,-,TRBJ1-5,TRBV7-9
CASSLGLGGVEQYF,TGTGCCAGCAGCTTAGGCCTTGGAGGGGTCGAGCAGTACTTC,-,-,TRBJ2-7,TRBV7-9
CASSSFPGLTDTQYF,TGTGCCAGCAGCTCGTTTCCAGGTCTCACAGATACGCAGTATTTT,-,-,TRBJ2-3,TRBV7-8
CASSPATSGGFDEQFF,TGTGCCAGCAGCCCTGCAACTAGCGGGGGGTTTGATGAGCAGTTCTTC,-,TRBD2,TRBJ2-1,TRBV4-2
CASSEESGRGDSPLHF,TGTGCCAGCAGTGAAGAGTCAGGCAGGGGTGATTCACCCCTCCACTTT,few,-,TRBJ1-6,TRBV6-1
CAISAEDSTDTQYF,TGTGCCATCAGTGCAGAGGATAGCACGGATACGCAGTATTTT,-,-,TRBJ2-3,TRBV10-3
CATRHRGPTEAFF,TGTGCCACCAGGCACAGGGGGCCTACTGAAGCTTTCTTT,-,TRBD1,TRBJ1-1,TRBV11-3
CASSQDSNEQFF,TGTGCCAGCAGCCAGGACAGCAATGAGCAGTTCTTC,-,-,TRBJ2-1,TRBV13
CASSSLRGEADTQYF,TGCGCCAGCAGCTCCCTTCGGGGGGAGGCAGATACGCAGTATTTT,once,TRBD2,TRBJ2-3,TRBV5-1
CASTFLQGESGYTF,TGTGCCAGCACCTTTCTGCAGGGGGAATCTGGCTACACCTTC,-,TRBD1,TRBJ1-2,TRBV27
CASNRGQGFGNQPQHF,TGTGCCAGCAACCGGGGACAGGGGTTTGGCAATCAGCCCCAGCATTTT,few,TRBD1,TRBJ1-5,TRBV28
CASTRTSARSSTDTQYF,TGTGCCAGCACCCGGACTAGCGCAAGATCTAGCACAGATACGCAGTATTTT,once,TRBD2,TRBJ2-3,TRBV2
CASSLVGGSSYGYTF,TGTGCCAGCAGCTTGGTCGGGGGTTCGAGCTATGGCTACACCTTC,-,-,TRBJ1-2,TRBV5-8
CASSVGTGGEWTGELFF,TGTGCCAGCAGTGTTGGGACAGGCGGGGAATGGACCGGGGAGCTGTTTTTT,-,TRBD1,TRBJ2-2,TRBV6-1
CASSERAGDSTDTQYF,TGTGCCAGCAGTGAACGTGCGGGGGATAGCACAGATACGCAGTATTTT,few,TRBD2,TRBJ2-3,TRBV6-4
CASSGEAETQYF,TGTGCCAGCAGTGGTGAGGCGGAGACCCAGTACTTC,-,-,TRBJ2-5,TRBV2
CASSEESQPQHF,TGCGCCAGCAGTGAGGAGTCCCAGCCCCAGCATTTT,-,-,TRBJ1-5,TRBV10-2
CASTSGAGEAFF,TGTGCCAGCACCTCAGGGGCTGGTGAAGCTTTCTTT,-,-,TRBJ1-1,TRBV7-9
CASRVLGPTEAFF,TGTGCCAGCAGGGTGCTGGGGCCTACTGAAGCTTTCTTT,medium-sized,-,TRBJ1-1,TRBV28
CASGLDREVTDTQYF,TGTGCCAGCGGCTTGGACAGGGAAGTTACAGATACGCAGTATTTT,-,TRBD1,TRBJ2-3,TRBV9
CSVGGGGGETQYF,TGCAGCGTTGGGGGGGGTGGTGGGGAGACCCAGTACTTC,-,TRBD2,TRBJ2-5,TRBV29-1
CASRDQGTGNTMYF,TGTGCCAGCAGAGATCAGGGAACTGGAAACACCATGTATTTT,few,-,TRBJ1-3,TRBV27
CASSQIGWGGELDEQFF,TGCGCCAGCAGCCAGATCGGGTGGGGGGGCGAATTGGATGAGCAGTTCTTC,-,-,TRBJ2-1,TRBV4-1
CASSLATSGDTDTQYF,TGTGCCAGCAGCTTGGCGACTAGCGGGGACACAGATACGCAGTATTTT,-,TRBD2,TRBJ2-3,TRBV7-8
CASSLTGGLDEKLFF,TGTGCCAGCAGCTTAACAGGCGGATTGGATGAAAAACTGTTTTTT,-,-,TRBJ1-4,TRBV7-3
CASRPGLSQETQYF,TGTGCCAGCAGACCCGGACTCTCCCAAGAGACCCAGTACTTC,-,-,TRBJ2-5,TRBV28
CASSFAGANTGELFF,TGTGCCAGCAGCTTTGCGGGGGCGAACACCGGGGAGCTGTTTTTT,-,TRBD2,TRBJ2-2,TRBV7-9
CASSWTPDLEVYTQYF,TGTGCCAGCAGTTGGACTCCCGATCTGGAGGTGTATACGCAGTATTTT,-,-,TRBJ2-3,TRBV6-5
CASSVEGSGANVLTF,TGTGCCAGCAGTGTAGAGGGCTCTGGGGCCAACGTCCTGACTTTC,-,-,TRBJ2-6,TRBV6-1
CASSSQDTFSYNEQFF,TGTGCCAGCAGTTCGCAGGACACCTTCTCCTACAATGAGCAGTTCTTC,-,-,TRBJ2-1,TRBV28
CAISRSKDTETEADTQYF,TGTGCCATCAGCCGAAGCAAAGACACTGAAACGGAGGCAGATACGCAGTATTTT,-,-,TRBJ2-3,TRBV10-3
CASSQGTGTEQFF,TGCGCCAGCAGCCAAGGGACAGGCACTGAGCAGTTCTTC,-,TRBD1,TRBJ2-1,TRBV4-1
CASSLSPGATGELFF,TGTGCCAGCAGTTTATCGCCAGGGGCGACCGGGGAGCTGTTTTTT,once,-,TRBJ2-2,TRBV27
CASRGQAKEQYF,TGTGCCAGCCGAGGACAGGCTAAGGAGCAGTACTTC,-,TRBD1,TRBJ2-7,TRBV6-5
CASSRLGQGKKDTQYF,TGCGCCAGCAGCCGTCTAGGACAGGGGAAGAAAGATACGCAGTATTTT,-,TRBD1,TRBJ2-3,TRBV4-1
CASSYEGAGETQYF,TGTGCCAGCAGTTACGAAGGGGCCGGAGAGACCCAGTACTTC,-,-,TRBJ2-5,TRBV6-6
CASSDLTGTNEKLFF,TGTGCCAGCAGTGACCTGACAGGAACTAATGAAAAACTGTTTTTT,-,-,TRBJ1-4,TRBV6-1
CASSEEGDSYNEQFF,TGTGCCAGCAGCGAGGAAGGGGACTCCTACAATGAGCAGTTCTTC,once,-,TRBJ2-1,TRBV9
CASSGRLRDSSLPGELFF,TGTGCCAGCAGCGGACGCCTTCGGGACAGCTCCTTACCCGGGGAGCTGTTTTTT,-,TRBD1,TRBJ2-2,TRBV9
CASRDVGGDTGELFF,TGTGCCAGCCGAGATGTAGGGGGCGACACCGGGGAGCTGTTTTTT,-,TRBD1,TRBJ2-2,TRBV6-4
CASSPGTAQETQYF,TGCGCCAGCAGTCCCGGGACAGCCCAAGAGACCCAGTACTTC,-,TRBD1,TRBJ2-5,TRBV4-1
CASSHERYSTDTQYF,TGTGCCAGCAGCCACGAGAGATACAGCACAGATACGCAGTATTTT,-,-,TRBJ2-3,TRBV14
CASSLASDTQYF,TGCGCCAGCAGCTTGGCTTCAGATACGCAGTATTTT,-,-,TRBJ2-3,TRBV5-1
CASSLGQGQGETQYF,TGTGCCAGCAGCCTCGGACAGGGCCAGGGAGAGACCCAGTACTTC,-,TRBD1,TRBJ2-5,TRBV11-2
CASSPEGQGVTGELFF,TGCGCCAGCAGCCCGGAGGGACAGGGGGTGACCGGGGAGCTGTTTTTT,-,TRBD1,TRBJ2-2,TRBV5-1
CSVDRDSTGYTF,TGCAGCGTTGATCGGGACAGCACGGGCTACACCTTC,-,TRBD1,TRBJ1-2,TRBV29-1
CASRTGTGDNEKLFF,TGTGCCAGCAGGACCGGGACAGGTGACAATGAAAAACTGTTTTTT,-,TRBD1,TRBJ1-4,TRBV6-4
CASSYQGAGELFF,TGTGCCAGCAGTTATCAGGGCGCCGGGGAGCTGTTTTTT,-,-,TRBJ2-2,TRBV28
CAWDLLAGDTDTQYF,TGTGCCTGGGACCTCTTAGCGGGGGACACAGATACGCAGTATTTT,few,TRBD2,TRBJ2-3,TRBV30
CASSLPGGLNEQFF,TGTGCCAGCAGCTTACCGGGGGGGCTGAATGAGCAGTTCTTC,-,TRBD2,TRBJ2-1,TRBV7-8
CASSKVEGGYYGYTF,TGTGCCAGCAGCAAAGTGGAAGGGGGCTACTATGGCTACACCTTC,-,-,TRBJ1-2,TRBV21-1